The T cell receptor (beta chain) described here comes from a study of neurological immune-mediated disorders. Time point: longitudinal time-point 1 (baseline). Unsorted libraries came from 2 million PBMCs stored at -80 °C. Study-level results: None of the CDR3 amino acid sequences in expanded clones turned up in more than one subject, which points to private repertoires in all groups.

From 15-18 subjects, over 180 million TCR-beta sequences were obtained in each sequencing run. TCRdb called the 5' RACE reads again in MiXCR, with one record for every CDR3 protein. The sample shows over 55,000 distinct CDR3 sequences, approximately 12% of them seen only once. This clonotype was recorded at least ten times. Its antigen is still unknown. Trimming cost V 0 bases and J 4 bases, with 12 bases left between them. This CDR3 comprises 15 residues. Germline values: CDR1 SGHRS, CDR2 YFSETQ. This TCR was sampled from a male donor with HTLV-1-associated myelopathy (HAM/TSP). Sequenced input: PBMCs. The J gene is TRBJ2-3, the V gene TRBV5-1; D assignment may be TRBD1 or TRBD2 (5 bases each). CDR3 nucleotide sequence: TGCGCCAGCAGCTTGGTCAGGGCGGGTGCAGATACGCAGTATTTT. Its protein product is CASSLVRAGADTQYF. The full variable domain, completed using reference TRBV5-1 and TRBJ2-3, is KAGVTQTPRYLIKTRGQQVTLSCSPISGHRSVSWYQQTPGQGLQFLFEYFSETQRNKGNFPGRFSGRQFSNSRSEMNVSTLELGDSALYLCASSLVRAGADTQYFGPGTRLTVL.